The subject of this entry is one TCR beta chain. Antigen unknown. Germline V CDR1 and CDR2: SEHNR, FQNEAQ (reference sequence). The CDR3 extends over 16 amino acids. V was pared by 2 bases and J by 3 bases, with 7 bases of the junction left unmatched. This specimen comes from a study of shared clonotypes between healthy human individuals. Naive CD8 cells lacked CD45RO, underwent positive selection for CCR7 and left out terminally differentiated effector memory CD45RA+ cells. The study's findings and limits: Naive subsets generally exceeded memory subsets in estimated richness. With few donors, the genetic and exposure-history diversity represented was limited.

Only in-frame clones appear in the TCRdb table, and some are missing; sequencing was by immunoSEQ multiplex PCR. The data contain about 2.1 million clones, roughly 91% of them singletons. The sequencing sample was made of naive CD8+ T cells from PBMCs. The TCR originated in a man younger than 35 in good health. Some clones in this sample may be carry-over from other donors' samples. This chain links TRBV7-9 with TRBJ2-7; 10 bases are a match to TRBD2. The CDR3 DNA follows: TGTGCCAGCAGCTTAAGACTAGCGGGCACCATCTACGAGCAGTACTTC. Its translation is CASSLRLAGTIYEQYF. Based on the CDR3 plus reference TRBV7-9 and TRBJ2-7, the full variable domain is DTGVSQNPRHKITKRGQNVTFRCDPISEHNRLYWYRQTLGQGPEFLTYFQNEAQLEKSRLLSDRFSAERPKGSFSTLEIQRTEQGDSAMYLCASSLRLAGTIYEQYFGPGTRLTVT.